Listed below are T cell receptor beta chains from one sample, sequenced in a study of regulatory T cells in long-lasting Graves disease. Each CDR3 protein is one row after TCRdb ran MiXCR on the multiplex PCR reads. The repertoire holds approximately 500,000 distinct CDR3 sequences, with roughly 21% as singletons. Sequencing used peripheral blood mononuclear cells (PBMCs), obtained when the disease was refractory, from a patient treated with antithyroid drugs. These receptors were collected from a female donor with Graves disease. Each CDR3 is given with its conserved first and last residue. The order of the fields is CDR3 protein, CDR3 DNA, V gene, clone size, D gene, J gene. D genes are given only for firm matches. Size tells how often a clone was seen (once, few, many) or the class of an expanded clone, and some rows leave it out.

CASSSLWGLDNEQFF TGTGCCAGTAGTTCGCTCTGGGGGCTAGACAATGAGCAGTTCTTC TRBV19 . . TRBJ2-1
CASSQSWETQYF TGTGCCAGCTCCCAGAGCTGGGAGACCCAGTACTTC TRBV18 . . TRBJ2-5
CASSGDFGIQYF TGCGCCAGCAGCGGGGACTTTGGCATTCAGTACTTC TRBV5-1 . . TRBJ2-4
CASSQEEGWMVFF TGCGCCAGCAGCCAAGAGGAAGGGTGGATGGTTTTCTTT TRBV4-1 . . TRBJ1-1
CASLSTSLGGRDTQYF TGTGCCAGCCTTTCGACCTCCCTGGGGGGGCGAGATACGCAGTATTTT TRBV6-1 once . TRBJ2-3
CASSEASREWGDTEAFF TGTGCCAGCAGTGAAGCGTCACGAGAATGGGGTGACACTGAAGCTTTCTTT TRBV2 many . TRBJ1-1
CASSFHGTNTEAFF TGTGCCAGCAGTTTCCACGGCACGAACACTGAAGCTTTCTTT TRBV12-3/TRBV12-4 many . TRBJ1-1
CASSPLNSPPHF TGTGCCAGCAGTCCTCTGAATTCACCCCCCCACTTT TRBV12-3/TRBV12-4 . . TRBJ1-6
CASSPGHQGAYSPLHF TGCGCCAGCAGCCCCGGGCACCAGGGGGCTTATTCACCCCTCCACTTT TRBV5-1 few TRBD1 TRBJ1-6
CASSEKLEYKANTEAFF TGTGCCAGCAGTGAAAAATTGGAGTACAAGGCGAACACTGAAGCTTTCTTT TRBV6-1 . . TRBJ1-1
CATAGVVDTQYF TGTGCCACAGCGGGGGTGGTAGATACGCAGTATTTT TRBV2 . TRBD2 TRBJ2-3
CASSLETGGYNEQFF TGTGCCAGCAGCTTAGAGACGGGGGGCTACAATGAGCAGTTCTTC TRBV11-2 . TRBD2 TRBJ2-1
CASSATGANTEAFF TGTGCCAGCAGCGCGACAGGCGCGAACACTGAAGCTTTCTTT TRBV9 few . TRBJ1-1
CASSLHRGPVSYEQYF TGTGCCAGCAGCTTACACCGGGGTCCTGTTTCCTACGAGCAGTACTTC TRBV7-2 few . TRBJ2-7
CAGSLGGGAETQYF TGTGCCGGCAGCTTGGGCGGGGGAGCAGAGACCCAGTACTTC TRBV7-9 . TRBD2 TRBJ2-5
CASSLVGGTSSYEQYF TGTGCCAGCAGCTTAGTTGGCGGGACGAGCTCCTACGAGCAGTACTTC TRBV7-2 . . TRBJ2-7
CASSSGTGLNTEAFF TGTGCCAGCAGCTCGGGGACAGGGCTGAACACTGAAGCTTTCTTT TRBV11-2 many TRBD1 TRBJ1-1
CASSPRTGKDEQYF TGTGCCAGCAGCCCGAGGACAGGGAAAGACGAGCAGTACTTC TRBV7-3 . TRBD1 TRBJ2-7
CASRQQLSGNTIYF TGTGCCAGCAGACAACAGCTCTCTGGAAACACCATATATTTT TRBV6-1 few . TRBJ1-3
CASSPQASTAINTEAFF TGTGCCAGCAGCCCTCAAGCCTCGACAGCGATAAACACTGAAGCTTTCTTT TRBV7-9 many . TRBJ1-1
CASSPAGLNTEAFF TGTGCCAGCAGCCCCGCCGGACTGAACACTGAAGCTTTCTTT TRBV7-2 . . TRBJ1-1
CASRSTGGVAEAFF TGTGCCAGCAGGTCCACAGGGGGCGTAGCTGAAGCTTTCTTT TRBV25-1 few TRBD1 TRBJ1-1
CSVETMTGAYEQYF TGCAGCGTTGAAACCATGACAGGGGCCTACGAGCAGTACTTC TRBV29-1 many TRBD1 TRBJ2-7
CASTRYLSPHGYPF TGTGCCAGCACACGGTATCTTAGCCCTCATGGCTACCCCTTC TRBV9 few . TRBJ1-2
CASSNPSQALAGASPAQETQYF TGTGCCAGCAGCAATCCCTCACAGGCACTAGCGGGAGCCAGTCCGGCACAAGAGACCCAGTACTTC TRBV9 few TRBD2 TRBJ2-5
CATSSRGSNQPQHF TGTGCCACCAGTAGTCGGGGTAGCAATCAGCCCCAGCATTTT TRBV24-1 few . TRBJ1-5
CASSSTPGNRYDSPLHF TGTGCCAGCAGCTCCACCCCAGGGAATCGTTACGATTCACCCCTCCACTTT TRBV7-8 few . TRBJ1-6
CASSPVTSGLEQYF TGTGCCAGCAGCCCAGTGACTAGCGGGCTCGAGCAGTACTTC TRBV12-3/TRBV12-4 many TRBD2 TRBJ2-7
CASSWDLGGFTEAFF TGTGCCAGCAGCTGGGACCTTGGGGGGTTCACTGAAGCTTTCTTT TRBV7-8 many . TRBJ1-1
CASSFLAGRLVGTQYF TGTGCCAGCAGTTTTTTGGCCGGGAGATTAGTTGGTACGCAGTATTTT TRBV27 many . TRBJ2-3
CASSLPQTSSYEQYF TGTGCCAGCAGTTTACCACAGACGAGCTCCTACGAGCAGTACTTC TRBV28 many . TRBJ2-7
CASYAGMNEETQYF TGTGCCAGCTACGCAGGGATGAACGAAGAGACCCAGTACTTC TRBV7-9 . . TRBJ2-5
CTSSYGDSYEQYF TGTACCAGCAGTTATGGGGACAGCTACGAGCAGTACTTC TRBV6-2/TRBV6-3 . TRBD1 TRBJ2-7
CASTISEDQETQYF TGTGCCAGCACCATCTCTGAGGACCAAGAGACCCAGTACTTC TRBV7-2 many . TRBJ2-5
CASSYSGQGASQSPYNEQFF TGTGCCAGCAGTTACTCTGGACAGGGGGCCTCCCAATCCCCCTACAATGAGCAGTTCTTC TRBV6-2/TRBV6-3 . TRBD1 TRBJ2-1
CASSLELRDRVTF TGTGCCAGCAGCTTAGAGTTAAGGGACAGGGTTACCTTC TRBV7-2 many TRBD1 TRBJ1-2
CASSDRLAGGGETQYF TGTGCCAGCAGCGACAGACTAGCGGGAGGAGGAGAGACCCAGTACTTC TRBV5-1 few TRBD2 TRBJ2-5
CASRHRGHYEQYF TGTGCCAGCCGTCACCGGGGCCACTACGAGCAGTACTTC TRBV28 . . TRBJ2-7
CASSLDYLGHLSGNTIYF TGTGCCAGCAGCTTAGACTACCTGGGACACCTCTCTGGAAACACCATATATTTT TRBV7-2 many . TRBJ1-3
CSATGTGVGANVLTF TGCAGTGCTACTGGGACAGGGGTCGGGGCCAACGTCCTGACTTTC TRBV20-1 . TRBD1 TRBJ2-6
CAWSEQGPQPQHF TGTGCCTGGAGTGAACAGGGCCCTCAGCCCCAGCATTTT TRBV30 few . TRBJ1-5
CASSHASGYTF TGTGCCAGCAGCCACGCTTCAGGCTACACCTTC TRBV3-1 many . TRBJ1-2